Here is one T cell receptor beta chain with its context. The antigen is undetermined. These data are taken from a study of human T cells and chemical hapten exposure. Study in general: Sensitization involved placing 2% DPC onto an approximately 2 cm by approximately 2 cm region of upper inner arm skin.

Described time point: patch test 1, 2 weeks after DPC sensitization. Treatment reported: therapeutic diphenylcyclopropenone sensitization with weekly scalp DPC. Each patch-test visit's blood sample preceded patch application. The authors extracted total RNA from unfractionated whole blood. TCRdb fed the RACE reads into MiXCR, producing one record per CDR3 protein. The table includes roughly 120,000 distinct CDR3 sequences, roughly an eighth detected once. General study points: The study found expanded TCRs formed significantly more large CDR3 similarity clusters than controls.

This CDR3 is 15 amino acids long. Trimming left V 0 bases short and J 2 bases short, with 10 bases between. Germline-derived CDR1 and CDR2 are SGHKS and YYEKEE (reference sequence). The chain uses TRBV5-5 and TRBJ2-3; no clear D. This TCR was recovered from a woman aged 50 to 65 with alopecia areata. Some clones in this sample may be carry-over from other donors' samples. The sequences come from whole blood, collected in connection with sensitization to the hapten diphenylcyclopropenone (DPC). The CDR3 DNA reads TGTGCCAGCAGCTTGGTGGATAACCCCACAGATACGCAGTATTTT. This translates into CASSLVDNPTDTQYF.